This T cell receptor beta chain was observed in a study of shared clonotypes between healthy human individuals. Regarding the study as a whole: At large depth, rarefaction still showed sorted-subset sequencing to be incomplete. Represented genetic and exposure-history diversity was restricted by having few donors.

A remark on this clone: Its antigen is not identified.

Per the original data handling: ImmunoSEQ output lacked quality scores and full-length reads, limiting matched filtering. Here immunoSEQ multiplex PCR was the method, and the copy in TCRdb shows in-frame clones only, minus some. V and J calls plus clone size are reproduced from that table; the DNA served to infer D and trimming. The sample has about 2.2 million clones, 90% to 95% seen once. From germline, CDR1 is GTSNPN and CDR2 SVGIG (reference sequence). The CDR3 loop spans 11 amino acids. The V end was cut by 8 bases, the J end by 0 bases, with 7 bases between. The naive CD8 fraction comprised CD45RO-negative cells positively selected for CCR7 and excluded terminally differentiated effector memory CD45RA+ cells.

This receptor was taken from a man aged 18 to 30 in good health. Some clones in this sample may be carry-over from other donors' samples. The chain joins TRBV30 to TRBJ1-1, with D unclear. The source material was naive CD8+ T cells from PBMCs. The CDR3 DNA is TGTGCCGCCGGGGTGAACACTGAAGCTTTCTTT. Encoded protein: CAAGVNTEAFF.